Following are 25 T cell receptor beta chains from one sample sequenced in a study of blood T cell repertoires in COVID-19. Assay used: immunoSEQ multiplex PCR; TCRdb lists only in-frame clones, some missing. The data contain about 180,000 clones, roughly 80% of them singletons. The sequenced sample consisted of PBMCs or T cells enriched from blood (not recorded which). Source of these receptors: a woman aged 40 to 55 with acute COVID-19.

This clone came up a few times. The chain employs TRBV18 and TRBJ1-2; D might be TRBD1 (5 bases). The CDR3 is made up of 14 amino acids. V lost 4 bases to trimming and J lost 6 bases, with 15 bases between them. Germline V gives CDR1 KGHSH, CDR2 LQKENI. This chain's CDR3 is CASSHLAGGDGYTF. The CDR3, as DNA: TGTGCCAGCTCACACCTCGCTGGGGGGGATGGCTACACCTTC.

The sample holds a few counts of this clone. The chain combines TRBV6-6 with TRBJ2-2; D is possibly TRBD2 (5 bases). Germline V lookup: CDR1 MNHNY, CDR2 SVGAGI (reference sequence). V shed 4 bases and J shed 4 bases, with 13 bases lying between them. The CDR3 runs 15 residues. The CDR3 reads CASSFLRGSTGELFF. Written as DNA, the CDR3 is TGTGCCAGCAGTTTCCTTCGGGGATCCACCGGGGAGCTGTTTTTT.

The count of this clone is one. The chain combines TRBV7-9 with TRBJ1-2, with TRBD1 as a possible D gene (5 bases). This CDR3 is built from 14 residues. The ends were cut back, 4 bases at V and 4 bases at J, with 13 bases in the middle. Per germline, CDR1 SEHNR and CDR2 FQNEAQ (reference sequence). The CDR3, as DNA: TGTGCCAGCAGCTCCGGGGCGGGGGGCTATGGCTACACCTTC. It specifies CASSSGAGGYGYTF.

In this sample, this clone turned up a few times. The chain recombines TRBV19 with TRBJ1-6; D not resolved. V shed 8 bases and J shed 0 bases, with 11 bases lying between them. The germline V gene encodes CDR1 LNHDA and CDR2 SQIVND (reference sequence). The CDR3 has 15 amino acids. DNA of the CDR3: TGTGCCAGTTCGACACTGAGCTCCTATAATTCACCCCTCCACTTT. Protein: CASSTLSSYNSPLHF.

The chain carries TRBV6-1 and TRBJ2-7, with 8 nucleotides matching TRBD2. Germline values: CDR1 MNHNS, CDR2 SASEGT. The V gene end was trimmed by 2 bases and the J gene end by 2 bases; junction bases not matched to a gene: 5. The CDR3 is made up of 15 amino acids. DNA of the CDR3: TGTGCCAGCAGTGAAAGGGCGGGAGGACCCTACGAGCAGTACGTC. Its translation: CASSERAGGPYEQYV.

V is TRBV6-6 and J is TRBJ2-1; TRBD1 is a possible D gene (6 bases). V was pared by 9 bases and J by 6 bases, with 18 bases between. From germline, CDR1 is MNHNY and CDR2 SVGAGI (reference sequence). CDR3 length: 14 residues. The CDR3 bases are TGTGCCAGTGGGCCCCCAGTAGGGGGCAATGAGCAGTTCTTC. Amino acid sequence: CASGPPVGGNEQFF.

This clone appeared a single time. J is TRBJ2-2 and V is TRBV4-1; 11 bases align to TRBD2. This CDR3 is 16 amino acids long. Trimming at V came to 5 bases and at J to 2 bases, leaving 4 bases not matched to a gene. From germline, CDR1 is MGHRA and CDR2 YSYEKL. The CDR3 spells CASSGTSGDNTGELFF. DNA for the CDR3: TGCGCCAGCAGCGGGACTAGCGGAGATAACACCGGGGAGCTGTTTTTT.

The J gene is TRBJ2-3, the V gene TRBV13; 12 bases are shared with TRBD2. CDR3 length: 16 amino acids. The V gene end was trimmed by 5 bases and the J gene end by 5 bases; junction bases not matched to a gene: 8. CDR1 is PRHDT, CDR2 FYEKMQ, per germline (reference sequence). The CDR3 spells CASSTASGRAGDTQYF. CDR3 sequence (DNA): TGTGCCAGCAGCACGGCTAGCGGGAGGGCTGGAGATACGCAGTATTTT.

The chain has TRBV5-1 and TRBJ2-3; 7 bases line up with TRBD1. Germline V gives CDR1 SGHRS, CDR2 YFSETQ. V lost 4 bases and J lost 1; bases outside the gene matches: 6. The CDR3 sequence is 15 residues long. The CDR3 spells CASSTEGGGTDTQYF. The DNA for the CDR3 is TGCGCCAGCAGCACCGAAGGGGGCGGCACAGATACGCAGTATTTT.

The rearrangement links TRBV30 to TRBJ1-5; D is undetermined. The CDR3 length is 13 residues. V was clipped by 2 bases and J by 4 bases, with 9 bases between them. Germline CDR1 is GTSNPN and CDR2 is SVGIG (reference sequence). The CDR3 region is CAWSWPGNQPQHF. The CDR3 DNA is TGTGCCTGGAGTTGGCCAGGAAATCAGCCCCAGCATTTT.

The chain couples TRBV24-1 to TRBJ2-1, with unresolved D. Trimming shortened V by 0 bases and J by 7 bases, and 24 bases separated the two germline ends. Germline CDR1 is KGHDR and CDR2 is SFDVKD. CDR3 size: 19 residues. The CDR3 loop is CATSDLGRLVQPTNNEQFF. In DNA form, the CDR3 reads TGTGCCACCAGTGATTTGGGGCGATTGGTACAGCCTACCAATAATGAGCAGTTCTTC.

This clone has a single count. The CDR3 region is CASSLRPGTEAFF. The DNA of the CDR3 is TGTGCCAGCAGCTTAAGGCCAGGTACTGAAGCTTTCTTT. J is TRBJ1-1 and V is TRBV11-3; no clear D. The CDR3 totals 13 residues. V was cut by 2 bases and J by 5 bases, with 9 bases left in between. Germline V lookup: CDR1 SGHNT, CDR2 YENEEA.

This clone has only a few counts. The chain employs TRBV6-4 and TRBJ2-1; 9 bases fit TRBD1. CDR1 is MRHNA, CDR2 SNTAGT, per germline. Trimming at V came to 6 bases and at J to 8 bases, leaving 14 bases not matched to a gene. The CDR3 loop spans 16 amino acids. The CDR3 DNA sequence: TGTGCCAGCAGCCTAGTCTCGGGACAGGGACATGATGAGCAGTTCTTC. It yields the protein CASSLVSGQGHDEQFF.

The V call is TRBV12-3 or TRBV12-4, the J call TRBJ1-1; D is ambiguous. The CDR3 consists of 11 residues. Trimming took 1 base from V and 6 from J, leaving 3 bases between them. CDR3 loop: CASSLGAEAFF. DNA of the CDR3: TGTGCCAGCAGTTTAGGAGCTGAAGCTTTCTTT.

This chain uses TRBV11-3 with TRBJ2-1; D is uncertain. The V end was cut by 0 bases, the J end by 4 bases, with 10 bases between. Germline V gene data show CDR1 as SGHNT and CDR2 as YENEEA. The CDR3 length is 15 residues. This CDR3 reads CASSLEFRNYNEQFF. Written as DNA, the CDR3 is TGTGCCAGCAGCTTAGAATTCAGGAATTACAATGAGCAGTTCTTC. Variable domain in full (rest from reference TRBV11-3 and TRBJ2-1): EAGVVQSPRYKIIEKKQPVAFWCNPISGHNTLYWYLQNLGQGPELLIRYENEEAVDDSQLPKDRFSAERLKGVDSTLKIQPAELGDSAVYLCASSLEFRNYNEQFFGPGTRLTVL.

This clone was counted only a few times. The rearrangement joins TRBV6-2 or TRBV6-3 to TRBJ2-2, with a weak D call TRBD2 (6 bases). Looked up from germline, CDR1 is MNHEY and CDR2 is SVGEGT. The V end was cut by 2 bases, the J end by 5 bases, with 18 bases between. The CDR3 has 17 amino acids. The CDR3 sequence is CASSYGLGGRTTGELFF. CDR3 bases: TGTGCCAGCAGTTACGGGCTAGGAGGGAGGACGACCGGGGAGCTGTTTTTT.

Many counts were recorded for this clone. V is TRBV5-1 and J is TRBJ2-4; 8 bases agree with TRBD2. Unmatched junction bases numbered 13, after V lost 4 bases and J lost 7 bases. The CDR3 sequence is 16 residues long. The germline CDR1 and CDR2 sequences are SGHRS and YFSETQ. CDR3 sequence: CASSPSPAGVGNIQYF. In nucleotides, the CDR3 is TGCGCCAGCAGCCCCTCCCCAGCGGGAGTGGGTAACATTCAGTACTTC.

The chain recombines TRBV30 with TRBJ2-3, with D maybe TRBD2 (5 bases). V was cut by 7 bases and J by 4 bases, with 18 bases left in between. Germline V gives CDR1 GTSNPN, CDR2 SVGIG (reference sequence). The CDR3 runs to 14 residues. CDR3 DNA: TGTGCCTACGAGACCAGGCTAGCTCCAGATACGCAGTATTTT. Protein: CAYETRLAPDTQYF.

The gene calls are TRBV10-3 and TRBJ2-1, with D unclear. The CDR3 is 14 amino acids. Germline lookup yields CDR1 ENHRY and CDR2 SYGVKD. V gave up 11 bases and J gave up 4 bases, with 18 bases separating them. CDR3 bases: TGTGCCTCCTGCGAGGCGGAAAAATACAATGAGCAGTTCTTC. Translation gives CASCEAEKYNEQFF.

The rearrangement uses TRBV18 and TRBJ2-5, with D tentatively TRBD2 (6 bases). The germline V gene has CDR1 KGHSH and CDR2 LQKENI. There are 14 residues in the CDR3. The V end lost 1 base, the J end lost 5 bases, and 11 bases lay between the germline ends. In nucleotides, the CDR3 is TGTGCCAGCTCACCACTGATCCGGGGGGAGACCCAGTACTTC. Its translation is CASSPLIRGETQYF. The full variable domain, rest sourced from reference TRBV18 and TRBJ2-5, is NAGVMQNPRHLVRRRGQEARLRCSPMKGHSHVYWYRQLPEEGLKFMVYLQKENIIDESGMPKERFSAEFPKEGPSILRIQQVVRGDSAAYFCASSPLIRGETQYFGPGTRLLVL.

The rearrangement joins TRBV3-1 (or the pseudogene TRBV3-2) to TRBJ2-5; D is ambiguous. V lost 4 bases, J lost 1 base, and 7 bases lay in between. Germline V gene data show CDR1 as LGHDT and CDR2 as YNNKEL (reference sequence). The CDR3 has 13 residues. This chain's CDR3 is CASSLPRQETQYF. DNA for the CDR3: TGTGCCAGCAGCCTCCCCCGCCAAGAGACCCAGTACTTC.

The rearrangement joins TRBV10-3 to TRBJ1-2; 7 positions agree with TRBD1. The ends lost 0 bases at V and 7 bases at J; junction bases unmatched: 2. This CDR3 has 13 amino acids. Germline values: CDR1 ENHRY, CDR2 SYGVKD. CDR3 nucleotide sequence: TGTGCCATCAGTGAGTCGAGGGGGCCTGGCTACACCTTC. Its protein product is CAISESRGPGYTF.

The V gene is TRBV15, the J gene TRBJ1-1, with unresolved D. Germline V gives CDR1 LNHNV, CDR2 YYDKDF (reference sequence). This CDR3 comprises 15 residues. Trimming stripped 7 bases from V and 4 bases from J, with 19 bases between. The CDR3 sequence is CATTARAGWSTEAFF. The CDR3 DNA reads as TGTGCCACCACCGCGCGGGCCGGATGGTCCACTGAAGCTTTCTTT. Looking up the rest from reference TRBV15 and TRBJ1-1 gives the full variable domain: DAMVIQNPRYQVTQFGKPVTLSCSQTLNHNVMYWYQQKSSQAPKLLFHYYDKDFNNEADTPDNFQSRRPNTSFCFLDIRSPGLGDTAMYLCATTARAGWSTEAFFGQGTRLTVV.

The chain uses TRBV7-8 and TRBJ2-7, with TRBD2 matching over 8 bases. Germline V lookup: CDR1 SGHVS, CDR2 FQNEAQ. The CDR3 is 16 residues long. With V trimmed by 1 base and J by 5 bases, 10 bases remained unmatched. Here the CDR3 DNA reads TGTGCCAGCAGCTTAGTCCCGGCGGGAGGAAGGGACGAGCAGTACGTC. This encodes CASSLVPAGGRDEQYV.

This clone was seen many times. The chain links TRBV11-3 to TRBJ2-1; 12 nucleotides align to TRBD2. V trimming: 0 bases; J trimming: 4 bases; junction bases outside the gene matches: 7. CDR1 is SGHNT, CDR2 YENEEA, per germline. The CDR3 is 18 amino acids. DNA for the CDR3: TGTGCCAGCAGCTTAGAACCTCTAGCGGGAGGGTCTTACAATGAGCAGTTCTTC. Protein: CASSLEPLAGGSYNEQFF.